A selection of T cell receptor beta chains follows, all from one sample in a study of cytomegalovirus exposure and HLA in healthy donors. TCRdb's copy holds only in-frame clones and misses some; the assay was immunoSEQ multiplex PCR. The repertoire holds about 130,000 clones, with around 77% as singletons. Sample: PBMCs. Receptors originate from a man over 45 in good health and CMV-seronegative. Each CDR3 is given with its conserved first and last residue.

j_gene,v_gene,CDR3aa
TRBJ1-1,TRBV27,CASRPILGGAAEAFF
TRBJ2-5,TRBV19,CASSIGQGAWETQYF
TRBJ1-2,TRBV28,CASSLRDRGLVGYTF
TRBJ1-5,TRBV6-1,CASSEQGGQPQHF
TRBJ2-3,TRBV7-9,CASSSGPPDTQYF
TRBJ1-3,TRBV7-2,CASSLTGVEGNTIYF
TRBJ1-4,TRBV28,CASSLLTGRMELFF
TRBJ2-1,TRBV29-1,CSGSGPYNEQFF
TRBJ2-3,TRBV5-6,CASSLTPQGLAESTDTQYF
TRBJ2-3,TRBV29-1,CSVYLRQGTDTQYF
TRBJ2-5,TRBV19,CASGQGETQYF
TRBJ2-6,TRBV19,CASRVGASGANVLTF
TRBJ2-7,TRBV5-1,CASSLVSGLAGGPNEQYF
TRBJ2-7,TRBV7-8,CASSLGGDREQYF
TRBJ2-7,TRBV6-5,CASSSYYEQYF
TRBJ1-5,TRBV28,CASSFRGQINSQPQHF
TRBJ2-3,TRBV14,CASSRSGTDTQYF
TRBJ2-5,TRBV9,CASSLSPLIQETQYF
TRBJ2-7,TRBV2,CASSEGEGPYEQYF
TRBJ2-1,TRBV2,CASSVDGVDEQFF
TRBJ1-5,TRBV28,CASSRTGASNQPQHF
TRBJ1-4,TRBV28,CASSLTTGNNEKLFF
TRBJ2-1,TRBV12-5,CASGTFQANEQFF
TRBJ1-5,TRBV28,CASSPQGFNQPQHF
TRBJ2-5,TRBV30,CAWGTGGQQTQYF
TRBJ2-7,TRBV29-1,CSVFSAQLSGRYEQYF
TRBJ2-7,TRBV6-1,CASRAGTYTTEQYF
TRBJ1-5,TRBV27,CASSPITGANNQPQHF
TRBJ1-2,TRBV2,CASTQDRDRNYGYTF